This is a list of T cell receptor beta chains from one sample in a study of post-analysis software for immune sequencing data. Each CDR3 protein gets one entry after TCRdb re-called the PCR reads with MiXCR. There are around 440,000 distinct CDR3 sequences in the sample; 45% occur only once, and 9% to 13% lies in the top ten. Sequenced material: blood. Receptors originate from a girl between 10 and 17 years old with multiple sclerosis. Each CDR3 is given with its conserved first and last residue. A D gene is named only where the DNA matches it firmly. Part of the rows lack a size; the others show once, few, many or a class for expanded clones.

clone size,V gene,D gene,J gene,CDR3 protein,CDR3 DNA
few,TRBV6-1,TRBD2,TRBJ2-1,CASSDVAGALSQFF,TGTGCCAGCAGTGACGTAGCGGGAGCCCTTTCGCAGTTCTTC
few,TRBV5-1,TRBD1,TRBJ2-3,CASRDREDTQYF,TGCGCCAGCAGGGACAGGGAAGATACGCAGTATTTT
many,TRBV4-2,.,TRBJ2-3,CASSQVLFDTQYF,TGTGCCAGCAGCCAAGTACTGTTCGATACGCAGTATTTT
.,TRBV28,TRBD1,TRBJ2-7,CASSSRQGRSYEQYF,TGTGCAAGCAGTTCTAGACAGGGACGGTCCTACGAGCAGTACTTC
few,TRBV10-2,TRBD1,TRBJ1-1,CASSEQGANTEAFF,TGCGCCAGCAGCGAACAGGGGGCGAACACTGAAGCTTTCTTT
few,TRBV4-1,.,TRBJ2-7,CASSQDLGRVGYEQYF,TGCGCCAGCAGCCAAGATCTTGGACGGGTCGGCTACGAGCAGTACTTC
once,TRBV6-5,.,TRBJ1-1,CASSYPGQLRAFF,TGTGCCAGCAGTTACCCGGGACAACTTAGGGCTTTCTTT
.,TRBV28,.,TRBJ2-7,CASSVGVGRRTHEQYF,TGTGCCAGCAGTGTAGGGGTCGGGCGCCGCACCCACGAGCAGTACTTC
.,TRBV7-9,TRBD1,TRBJ2-7,CASSAPGQSYEQYF,TGTGCCAGCAGCGCCCCGGGACAGAGCTACGAGCAGTACTTC
.,TRBV5-1,TRBD2,TRBJ2-3,CASSLAGGVADTQYF,TGCGCCAGCAGCTTAGCGGGAGGGGTCGCAGATACGCAGTATTTT
.,TRBV28,.,TRBJ2-5,CASSLFGASQETQYF,TGTGCCAGCAGTTTGTTTGGGGCGTCCCAAGAGACCCAGTACTTC
few,TRBV5-1,TRBD2,TRBJ2-1,CASSLYFRVTGLAGYNEQFF,TGCGCCAGCAGCTTGTATTTCCGGGTAACGGGACTAGCGGGGTACAATGAGCAGTTCTTC
.,TRBV7-2,TRBD2,TRBJ2-1,CASSVTSGEYNEQFF,TGTGCCAGCAGCGTGACTAGCGGAGAATACAATGAGCAGTTCTTC
.,TRBV12-3/TRBV12-4,.,TRBJ2-7,CASRQGGTSYEQYF,TGTGCCAGCAGGCAGGGGGGAACCTCCTACGAGCAGTACTTC
few,TRBV6-5,.,TRBJ2-7,CASKLSGTPQSNEQYF,TGTGCCAGCAAATTGTCCGGGACCCCCCAGTCGAACGAGCAGTACTTC
.,TRBV29-1,TRBD1,TRBJ2-2,CSVEDPERGRSTGELFF,TGCAGCGTTGAAGACCCCGAGAGGGGGCGCAGCACCGGGGAGCTGTTTTTT
.,TRBV27,.,TRBJ2-3,CASSLGSGITDTQYF,TGTGCCAGCAGTTTGGGTAGCGGAATAACAGATACGCAGTATTTT
.,TRBV7-9,TRBD2,TRBJ2-1,CASSLDPGGVSYNEQFF,TGTGCCAGCAGCTTAGATCCGGGGGGGGTTTCCTACAATGAGCAGTTCTTC
.,TRBV7-9,.,TRBJ2-1,CASSLSNNWNEQFF,TGCGCCAGCAGCTTATCTAACAATTGGAATGAGCAGTTCTTC
.,TRBV5-1,TRBD1,TRBJ1-1,CASSGGQVGAEAFF,TGCGCCAGCAGCGGGGGACAGGTGGGGGCTGAAGCTTTCTTT
few,TRBV4-2,TRBD1,TRBJ1-2,CASSLPGTGGQNYGYTF,TGTGCCAGCAGCCTTCCCGGGACAGGGGGCCAGAACTATGGCTACACCTTC
.,TRBV7-9,TRBD1,TRBJ1-1,CASSFGQGYTEAFF,TGTGCCAGCAGCTTCGGACAGGGCTACACTGAAGCTTTCTTT